This T cell receptor (beta chain) was retrieved from a study of early T cells in non-severe SARS-CoV-2 infection. The study's findings and limits: Clonotype matching in VDJdb favored anti-spike CD8 responses and did not capture private and CD4 specificities.

Individual cDNA molecules received unique molecular identifiers during library preparation. MiXCR, run by TCRdb on the 5' RACE reads, gives a single entry per CDR3 protein. The data show about 25,000 distinct CDR3 sequences, 4.5% to 7% seen once. This clonotype was counted at least ten times. What it binds is unknown. The clonotype originates from an adult who was a healthcare worker with PCR-confirmed SARS-CoV-2 infection or an uninfected control (not recorded which). Material: whole blood.

The CDR3 bases are TGCGCCAGCAGCTTGCAACGGACAGGGTTGGACGAGCAGTACTTC. It codes for CASSLQRTGLDEQYF. This sequence joins TRBV5-1 and TRBJ2-7; 8 bases agree with TRBD1. The CDR3 consists of 15 residues. Trimming cost V 1 base and J 5 bases; bases outside gene matches: 8. CDR1 and CDR2 from the germline V gene are SGHRS and YFSETQ.